The present TCR beta chain was sequenced within a study of blood T cells in healthy people across ages. The CDR3 runs to 14 residues. Trimming took 5 bases from V and 2 from J, leaving 10 bases between them. In germline, CDR1 is SGHTA, CDR2 FQGTGA. With a J-beta primer mix and a sample-barcoded 5' primer, a second PCR ran roughly 6 to 11 cycles. TCRdb re-derived calls from the 5' RACE reads in MiXCR, one entry per CDR3 protein. The repertoire consists of more than 600,000 distinct CDR3 sequences, with 25% occurring once and the leading ten covering 9.4%. These records were also assigned to another study, of T cells of mothers and their children.

This chain links TRBV7-3 with TRBJ2-1; the D gene is possibly TRBD1 (6 bases). The specimen was blood. This receptor was taken from a boy aged 10-17 years in good health. The DNA of the CDR3 is TGTGCCAGCAGCCCAGAGGGGGCCTACAATGAGCAGTTCTTC. Amino acid sequence: CASSPEGAYNEQFF.